This TCR beta chain stems from a study of blood T cells in healthy people across ages. Study-level results: There were more naive CD4+ cells and higher diversity in long-lived donors than in aged donors. Per-million-T-cell TCR beta diversity fell roughly linearly with age.

For the second PCR, which ran for roughly 6 to 12 cycles, a sample-barcoded 5' primer and a J-beta primer mix were used. TCRdb processed the 5' RACE reads anew with MiXCR; each CDR3 protein has one entry. The sample lists roughly 560,000 distinct CDR3 sequences; more than 20% were seen once. The CDR3 has 13 amino acids. Germline V gene sequence: CDR1 DFQATT, CDR2 SNEGSKA (reference sequence). Extracted total RNA amounted to at least 5.5 micrograms for each sample. Concerning this clonotype: Its antigen is undetermined.

This sample was shared with a second study, whose subject was T cells of mothers and their children. That study reports: Six children and their three healthy Caucasian mothers were the donors.

The sample comprised blood. This clonotype was obtained from a boy aged 5 to 17 in good health. V is TRBV20-1 and J is TRBJ2-1; TRBD1 matches 7 bases. The DNA matches TRBJ2-5 better at its end, which makes the J call doubtful. CDR3 coding DNA: TGCAGTGCTACTCGACAGGGTACGGAGACCCAGTACTTC. Translated, it gives CSATRQGTETQYF.